This TCR beta chain is from a study of blood T cell repertoires in COVID-19. Study-wide context: Spain, Italy and the United States supplied samples that represented acute and convalescent COVID-19. PBMCs, B-cell-depleted T cells, or T cells were the source of the cDNA or gDNA that made up the material.

Sequencing used immunoSEQ multiplex PCR; TCRdb keeps in-frame clones, though not all of them. The sample lists 61,000 or so clones; just over 85% were seen once. Trimming removed 4 bases from V and 6 bases from J, with 11 bases in between. The CDR3 sequence is 13 residues long. The germline CDR1 and CDR2 sequences are MNHEY and SVGAGI. This TCR derives from a woman older than 75 with active COVID-19. The specimen sequenced was peripheral blood. The gene calls are TRBV6-5 and TRBJ2-3; D gene uncertain. DNA for the CDR3: TGTGCCAGCAGTTTAGGAGCGATGGATACGCAGTATTTT. Its protein is CASSLGAMDTQYF.